What follows are 18 T cell receptor beta chains derived from one specimen sequenced in a study of T cell responses to AZD1222 COVID-19 vaccine. Libraries were prepared by immunoSEQ multiplex PCR; TCRdb keeps only in-frame clonotypes and omits some of them. Among roughly 100,000 clones listed, 90% were seen once. The material sequenced was peripheral blood, taken 28 days after the second AZD1222 dose. The receptors here all came from an adult who received the AZD1222 COVID-19 vaccine.

The rearrangement links TRBV7-9 to TRBJ1-2; possible D gene TRBD1, 5 bases. V was clipped by 5 bases and J by 8 bases, with 18 bases between them. Per the germline V gene, CDR1 is SEHNR and CDR2 is FQNEAQ (reference sequence). The CDR3 is 14 residues long. The CDR3: CASSLGAGSHGYTF. The CDR3 DNA follows: TGTGCCAGCAGCCTAGGTGCAGGGAGCCACGGCTACACCTTC. Full variable domain (outside the CDR3, taken from reference TRBV7-9 and TRBJ1-2): DTGVSQNPRHKITKRGQNVTFRCDPISEHNRLYWYRQTLGQGPEFLTYFQNEAQLEKSRLLSDRFSAERPKGSFSTLEIQRTEQGDSAMYLCASSLGAGSHGYTFGSGTRLTVV.

In its sample, this clone was seen once. The chain employs TRBV24-1 and TRBJ2-5; 10 bases fit TRBD2. Germline lookup yields CDR1 KGHDR and CDR2 SFDVKD. This CDR3 comprises 17 residues. Trimming at V came to 4 bases and at J to 5 bases, leaving 12 bases not matched to a gene. The CDR3 DNA sequence: TGTGCCACCAGTGACCCCCCCCTGGTAGCGGGGGGTGAGACCCAGTACTTC. Protein: CATSDPPLVAGGETQYF.

This chain connects TRBV7-2 to TRBJ2-5; D uncertain. The CDR3 consists of 16 residues. V lost 4 bases, J lost 5 bases, and 20 bases lay in between. Per germline, CDR1 SGHTA and CDR2 FQGNSA. This CDR3 is CASSSGWVGRSETQYF. The CDR3 nucleotides read TGTGCCAGCAGCTCCGGCTGGGTAGGACGCTCCGAGACCCAGTACTTC.

The J gene is TRBJ2-3, the V gene TRBV5-5; D is unclear. Germline assignment: CDR1 SGHKS and CDR2 YYEKEE (reference sequence). The CDR3 is made up of 15 amino acids. The V gene lost 0 bases and the J gene lost 0 bases, with 8 bases spanning the gap. The CDR3 region has the DNA TGTGCCAGCAGCTTGGTACGCGGAAGCACAGATACGCAGTATTTT. It is translated as CASSLVRGSTDTQYF.

This clone was observed a handful of times. The rearrangement uses TRBV2 and TRBJ2-7, with D possibly matching TRBD1 (7 bases). The CDR3 is made up of 14 amino acids. V was cut by 8 bases and J by 4 bases, with 18 bases left in between. From germline, CDR1 is SNHLY and CDR2 FYNNEI. CDR3 sequence: CASLRGAGAYEQYF. CDR3 DNA: TGTGCCAGCCTCAGGGGGGCAGGGGCATACGAGCAGTACTTC.

The CDR3: CASSDPGKQYF. CDR3 in DNA: TGTGCCAGCAGCGACCCAGGGAAGCAGTACTTC. The chain is built from TRBV6-2 or TRBV6-3 and TRBJ2-7, with TRBD1 as a possible D gene (5 bases). V lost 6 bases to trimming and J lost 8 bases, with 11 bases between them. This CDR3 is 11 amino acids long. CDR1 MNHEY and CDR2 SVGEGT come from the germline V gene.

This sequence joins TRBV2 and TRBJ2-6; D remains ambiguous. The CDR3 is 13 residues long. Germline CDR1 and CDR2: SNHLY and FYNNEI. V lost 9 bases and J 0 bases, leaving 6 bases between the germline ends. The CDR3 nucleotides are TGTGCCAGACTGAGCTCTGGGGCCAACGTCCTGACTTTC. This translates into CARLSSGANVLTF.

CDR3 in amino acids: CASSVAAKETQYF. The CDR3 DNA follows: TGTGCCAGCAGCGTTGCGGCAAAAGAGACCCAGTACTTC. The chain combines TRBV9 with TRBJ2-5; D is uncertain. Trimming left V 2 bases short and J 3 bases short, with 8 bases between. The CDR3 consists of 13 residues. Germline CDR1 SGDLS, CDR2 YYNGEE. Drawing the rest from reference TRBV9 and TRBJ2-5, the complete variable domain is DSGVTQTPKHLITATGQRVTLRCSPRSGDLSVYWYQQSLDQGLQFLIQYYNGEERAKGNILERFSAQQFPDLHSELNLSSLELGDSALYFCASSVAAKETQYFGPGTRLLVL.

This rearrangement joins TRBV6-5 to TRBJ2-2; 10 nucleotides match TRBD2. The V segment lost 6 bases and the J segment 4 bases; nucleotides outside the gene matches: 5. Germline loops: CDR1 MNHEY, CDR2 SVGAGI. The length of the CDR3 is 15 residues. The CDR3 DNA reads TGTGCCAGCAGGCTAGCGGGGGCCCTCACCGGGGAGCTGTTTTTT. This translates into CASRLAGALTGELFF.

V gene TRBV14 combines with J gene TRBJ2-1; weak D call: TRBD1 (6 bases). Germline V gives CDR1 SGHDN, CDR2 FVKESK. V was trimmed by 3 bases and J by 0 bases, leaving 12 bases between them. This CDR3 is built from 16 residues. The CDR3 DNA sequence: TGTGCCAGCAGCCAGGGGGCCCCCACCTCCTACAATGAGCAGTTCTTC. This gives the protein CASSQGAPTSYNEQFF.

The genes are TRBV4-3 and TRBJ2-7; tentatively, D is TRBD2 (6 bases). The CDR3 spans 15 residues. The V gene's germline CDR1 is LGHNA and CDR2 YSLEER. Trimming pared 1 base from V and 3 bases from J, leaving 13 bases between. The CDR3 region is CASSQARTGVYEQYF. CDR3 DNA: TGCGCCAGCAGCCAAGCTAGGACGGGAGTCTACGAGCAGTACTTC.

The J gene is TRBJ2-3, the V gene TRBV12-3 or TRBV12-4; no definite D call. V gave up 3 bases and J gave up 4 bases, with 8 bases separating them. The CDR3 consists of 13 residues. The CDR3: CASSFKSPDTQYF. The DNA for the CDR3 is TGTGCCAGCAGTTTTAAGAGCCCAGATACGCAGTATTTT.

The rearrangement joins TRBV5-6 to TRBJ2-7; D assignment may be TRBD1 or TRBD2 (5 bases each). The CDR3 is 14 residues long. Trimming left V 2 bases short and J 2 bases short, with 11 bases between. The germline V gene encodes CDR1 SGHDT and CDR2 YYEEEE. CDR3 sequence (DNA): TGTGCCAGCAGCTTCGGGACCCCACCCTACGAGCAGTACTTC. Amino acid sequence: CASSFGTPPYEQYF.

The genes are TRBV10-2 and TRBJ1-1, with D maybe TRBD1 (6 bases). Trimming left V 4 bases short and J 3 bases short, with 12 bases between. The length of the CDR3 is 14 residues. Germline values: CDR1 WSHSY, CDR2 SAAADI. Written as DNA, the CDR3 is TGCGCCAGCAGTGTCCAGGGGTCGGACACTGAAGCTTTCTTT. Translating gives CASSVQGSDTEAFF.

The genes are TRBV19 and TRBJ1-1, with 8 positions matching TRBD1. Germline loops: CDR1 LNHDA, CDR2 SQIVND (reference sequence). With V trimmed by 7 bases and J by 1 base, 5 bases remained unmatched. This CDR3 is built from 14 residues. This chain's CDR3 is CASTGDRTNTEAFF. The CDR3 nucleotides are TGTGCCAGTACCGGGGACAGGACGAACACTGAAGCTTTCTTT.

The V gene is TRBV15, the J gene TRBJ1-5; 11 bases align to TRBD1. CDR3 length: 16 residues. After removal of 6 bases from V and 2 bases from J, the junction contained 6 bases not matched to a gene. Germline CDR1 and CDR2: LNHNV and YYDKDF (reference sequence). The CDR3 loop reads CATRGQGVSGNQPQHF. Written as DNA, the CDR3 is TGTGCCACCAGGGGACAGGGGGTTTCGGGCAATCAGCCCCAGCATTTT.

The table lists this clone with a count of one. The chain couples TRBV6-5 to TRBJ1-1; D not certain. Germline V lookup: CDR1 MNHEY, CDR2 SVGAGI. The germline V and J ends were trimmed by 7 bases and 2 bases, with 11 bases remaining between them. The CDR3 is 13 residues long. CDR3 coding DNA: TGTGCCAGCACCCTACGCGTAAACACTGAAGCTTTCTTT. This translates into CASTLRVNTEAFF.

This clone was counted a few times. The chain links TRBV7-2 to TRBJ1-1, with no clear D. V gave up 3 bases and J gave up 4 bases, with 6 bases separating them. The germline CDR1 and CDR2 sequences are SGHTA and FQGNSA. The CDR3 is 12 amino acids. CDR3 in amino acids: CASSFVVTEAFF. Here the CDR3 DNA reads TGTGCCAGCAGCTTCGTGGTCACTGAAGCTTTCTTT.